This T cell receptor beta chain was found in a study of response to subunit inactivated influenza vaccine. Broader study findings: The authors offered the suggestion that each seasonal influenza vaccination recruits few new T cells.

This clonotype was seen more than once but under ten times. Its target is unknown. TCRdb re-analysed the RT-PCR reads in MiXCR, keeping a single row per CDR3 protein. The sample has 600,000 to 850,000 distinct CDR3 sequences, around 13% seen once. CDR3 size: 16 residues. V shed 8 bases, J shed 8 bases, and the junction held 13 bases outside the gene matches. CDR1 and CDR2 (germline): MDHEN, SYDVKM. Source: PBMCs from blood, taken less than 15 days before vaccination. The source of this sequence is a man aged 45 to 65 who received an inactivated influenza vaccine. The chain employs TRBV28 and TRBJ2-4; 12 positions match TRBD2. The CDR3 is CASSQGSSGREYIQYF. The CDR3 DNA reads as TGTGCCAGCTCGCAGGGGTCTAGCGGGAGGGAGTACATTCAGTACTTC. Using reference TRBV28 and TRBJ2-4 for the parts outside the CDR3, the full variable domain is DVKVTQSSRYLVKRTGEKVFLECVQDMDHENMFWYRQDPGLGLRLIYFSYDVKMKEKGDIPEGYSVSREKKERFSLILESASTNQTSMYLCASSQGSSGREYIQYFGAGTRLSVL.